These 5 T cell receptor beta chains were all obtained from the same sample, sequenced in a study of identical twins. MiXCR, applied by TCRdb to the 5' RACE reads, yields one record per CDR3 protein. Here the sample spans about 890,000 distinct CDR3 sequences, 9% to 15% being singletons. The same data also went into a second study, on yellow fever vaccine responses in identical twins.

The specimen was PBMCs. The receptor set was obtained from a woman aged 18-30 years in good health.

The sample holds a few counts of this clonotype. The J gene is TRBJ2-7, the V gene TRBV2; D call uncertain. Trimming took off 4 bases at V and 4 bases at J, with 11 bases between the two ends. The germline V gene has CDR1 SNHLY and CDR2 FYNNEI. This CDR3 comprises 13 residues. The CDR3 sequence is CASSGGQNYEQYF. CDR3 sequence (DNA): TGTGCCAGCAGTGGGGGTCAAAATTACGAGCAGTACTTC.

This clonotype was seen a few times. The chain links TRBV7-8 to TRBJ2-2; D unclear. This CDR3 contains 14 residues. Germline values: CDR1 SGHVS, CDR2 FQNEAQ. V shed 5 bases and J shed 4 bases, with 11 bases lying between them. The CDR3 sequence: CASSPRSSTGELFF. CDR3 nucleotide sequence: TGTGCCAGCAGCCCGCGATCGAGCACCGGGGAGCTGTTTTTT.

There are a few counts of this clonotype. The gene calls are TRBV12-3 or TRBV12-4 and TRBJ2-2; 12 bases are a match to TRBD2. The CDR3 length is 20 residues. Trimming took 4 bases from V and 4 from J; bases not matched to a gene: 16. The CDR3 sequence: CASSSWGLAGASRGTGELFF. The DNA of the CDR3 is TGTGCCAGCAGTTCCTGGGGACTAGCGGGCGCTTCTCGGGGCACCGGGGAGCTGTTTTTT.

This clonotype was counted at least ten times. The J gene is TRBJ2-1, the V gene TRBV7-2, with 7 bases that match TRBD1. Trimming cost V 2 bases and J 0 bases; bases outside gene matches: 1. The CDR3 is 15 amino acids. Germline V lookup: CDR1 SGHTA, CDR2 FQGNSA. This CDR3 reads CASSLYRGSYNEQFF. DNA of the CDR3: TGTGCCAGCAGCTTATACAGGGGCTCCTACAATGAGCAGTTCTTC.

This clonotype has just a few counts. The chain links TRBV20-1 to TRBJ1-1; 7 bases are a match to TRBD1. The germline CDR1 and CDR2 sequences are DFQATT and SNEGSKA (reference sequence). The CDR3 spans 15 residues. V dropped 0 bases and J dropped 1; count of bases not matched to a gene: 5. The CDR3 region has the DNA TGCAGTGCTAGAGATCGGGGGACAGCGAACACTGAAGCTTTCTTT. Amino acid sequence: CSARDRGTANTEAFF.